The sequence of this TCR beta chain was determined in a study of cytomegalovirus exposure and HLA in healthy donors (dated by TCRdb to the late 2010s). About the full investigation: The 500 to 700 repertoires of the first cohort and the roughly 120 validation repertoires were produced on the same platform, according to a later analysis. The study aimed to test whether cataloging public T cell receptors could reveal signatures of past pathogen exposure. A separate validation cohort of about 110 different subjects was used in addition to the approximately 610-subject first cohort. To predict cytomegalovirus infection status, the study combined high-throughput TCR immunosequencing, statistical association of individual TCRs with disease status, and machine learning.

In its sample, this clone was seen a few times. Its recognized antigen is unknown. No qualities accompany the bases; no much larger clone lies one base away. What the research found in general, with its limitations: A later analysis lacked HLA typing for the validation cohort, so it scored co-occurrence in that cohort across all 120 repertoires. In the study, approximately 160 TCR beta chains were listed as associated with cytomegalovirus. According to the authors, the approach could potentially be generalized to other disease states and immunological phenotypes. In vitro tests confirmed that three of the cytomegalovirus-associated TCR beta chains recognize cytomegalovirus antigens. The classifier was reported to diagnose cytomegalovirus status with high specificity and sensitivity in both the original cohort and the validation cohort. In a later analysis, TCRs clustered in the first cohort were found to also tend to co-occur in the 120 validation repertoires, with 94% of cluster scores above 0. While some public TCRs were present in many individuals, most TCR sequences turned up only very rarely across donors.

The germline V gene (reference sequence) yields SEHNR for CDR1 and FQNEAQ for CDR2. The CDR3 has 14 amino acids, counting the end cysteine and phenylalanine. Only CDR3 DNA is held: 42 bases, read in frame from base 1. Trimming at the junction amounts to 5 bases on V and 10 bases on J, and the germline ends lie 15 bases apart. Libraries were constructed by the immunoSEQ multiplex PCR assay. The paper's processing steps were these. A statistical classification framework was built to diagnose cytomegalovirus status from the catalog of TCR beta chain sequences. In its TCRdb copy, this immuneACCESS table keeps in-frame sequences only and misses some clones. Where compared with another copy, unresolved V genes explain less than half of these, and the others have no known cause. D and trimming were read from the DNA, whereas the V and J calls and clone size are those reported in that table. The sample profile shows roughly 120,000 clones; over 85% of them were found once. The ten largest clones take up approximately 3.5% of the sample.

Donors formed part of the validation cohort, which comprised 120 subjects and was distinct from the first cohort of 550 to 850 subjects. The V and J segments used are TRBV7-9 and TRBJ1-6; perhaps TRBD1 is the D gene, with 6 bases matching. This TCR was sampled from a man aged 25-45 years in good health and CMV-seronegative. The sample comprised PBMCs. The DNA sequence is given as TGTGCCAGCAGCGTAGGGGACATTAGATCACCCCTCCACTTT. It specifies CASSVGDIRSPLHF. Extended through the reference TRBV7-9 and TRBJ1-6 proteins, this CDR3 yields the full variable domain: DTGVSQNPRHKITKRGQNVTFRCDPISEHNRLYWYRQTLGQGPEFLTYFQNEAQLEKSRLLSDRFSAERPKGSFSTLEIQRTEQGDSAMYLCASSVGDIRSPLHFGNGTRLTVT.